Listed below are T cell receptor beta chains from one sample, sequenced in a study of T cell responses to AZD1222 COVID-19 vaccine. Clones were read by immunoSEQ multiplex PCR, and TCRdb kept only the in-frame ones, dropping some. The sample has roughly 160,000 clones; just over 90% are singletons. The sequences come from peripheral blood, collected on day 0 of AZD1222 vaccination. These receptors originate from an adult in good health. The CDR3 runs from the conserved cysteine through the conserved F or W. The order of the fields is V gene, clone size, J gene, D gene, CDR3 protein, CDR3 DNA. A D gene is named only where the DNA matches it firmly. The listing skips clone size in some rows; elsewhere it reads once, few, many or a size class.

V: TRBV30
size: NA
J: TRBJ2-2
D: TRBD1
CDR3: CAWSEYRGRRDTGELFF
DNA: TGTGCCTGGAGTGAATACAGGGGGCGAAGGGATACCGGGGAGCTGTTTTTT

V: TRBV18
size: NA
J: TRBJ2-6
D: NA
CDR3: CASSLYGGANVLTF
DNA: TGTGCCAGCTCCCTCTATGGTGGGGCCAACGTCCTGACTTTC

V: TRBV23-1
size: once
J: TRBJ2-7
D: NA
CDR3: CASSPQASQYF
DNA: TGCGCCAGCAGTCCCCAGGCCAGCCAGTACTTC

V: TRBV28
size: NA
J: TRBJ1-1
D: NA
CDR3: CASRLYTEAFF
DNA: TGTGCCAGCCGATTGTACACTGAAGCTTTCTTT

V: TRBV19
size: few
J: TRBJ1-3
D: NA
CDR3: CASTPSGQRLFSGNTIYF
DNA: TGTGCCAGTACCCCGTCCGGACAGCGCCTTTTCTCTGGAAACACCATATATTTT

V: TRBV13
size: NA
J: TRBJ2-7
D: TRBD1
CDR3: CASSSGQGHSYEQYF
DNA: TGTGCCAGCAGCTCTGGACAGGGGCATTCCTACGAGCAGTACTTC

V: TRBV5-4
size: NA
J: TRBJ1-6
D: NA
CDR3: CASSLPGHNSPLHF
DNA: TGTGCCAGCAGCTTGCCCGGCCATAATTCACCCCTCCACTTT

V: TRBV11-1
size: NA
J: TRBJ1-2
D: NA
CDR3: CASSPRGLSGYTF
DNA: TGTGCCAGCAGCCCCCGGGGGCTCAGTGGCTACACCTTC

V: TRBV5-1
size: NA
J: TRBJ2-2
D: NA
CDR3: CASSLLAGTNTGELFF
DNA: TGCGCCAGCAGCTTGCTCGCGGGGACGAACACCGGGGAGCTGTTTTTT

V: TRBV4-2
size: NA
J: TRBJ2-3
D: TRBD1
CDR3: CTSSQEGPQGATDTQYF
DNA: TGTACCAGCAGCCAAGAGGGACCACAGGGGGCGACAGATACGCAGTATTTT

V: TRBV7-9
size: NA
J: TRBJ1-1
D: NA
CDR3: CASSLVSEAFF
DNA: TGTGCCAGCAGCTTAGTCTCTGAAGCTTTCTTT

V: TRBV3-1/TRBV3-2
size: NA
J: TRBJ2-7
D: TRBD2
CDR3: CASSHGGGLEQYF
DNA: TGTGCCAGCAGCCACGGCGGGGGGTTAGAGCAGTACTTC

V: TRBV11-2
size: NA
J: TRBJ1-2
D: NA
CDR3: CASSPITESYGYTF
DNA: TGTGCCAGCAGCCCCATCACTGAGTCCTATGGCTACACCTTC

V: TRBV28
size: NA
J: TRBJ1-1
D: TRBD1
CDR3: CASIPLTGQAFF
DNA: TGTGCCAGCATCCCTTTGACAGGGCAAGCTTTCTTT

V: TRBV6-5
size: NA
J: TRBJ1-1
D: NA
CDR3: CASHFRGTEAFF
DNA: TGTGCCAGCCATTTTCGTGGGACTGAAGCTTTCTTT

V: TRBV11-2
size: NA
J: TRBJ2-7
D: NA
CDR3: CASSSRGGPYEQYF
DNA: TGTGCCAGCAGCTCGAGGGGGGGCCCCTACGAGCAGTACTTC

V: TRBV9
size: NA
J: TRBJ2-5
D: TRBD2
CDR3: CASSVIPSGGARETQYF
DNA: TGTGCCAGCAGCGTAATTCCTAGCGGGGGGGCCCGAGAGACCCAGTACTTC